This T cell receptor (beta chain) is from a study of blood T cell repertoires in COVID-19. Study in general: COVID-19 samples collected from the United States, Italy and Spain covered acute and convalescent phases.

CDR3 length: 13 residues. Authors' methods: Reference gene primer amplification yielded estimated nucleated cell counts. Sequenced by immunoSEQ multiplex PCR; TCRdb stores in-frame clones only, minus some. V and J calls and clone size are given by that table; D and trimming were obtained from the DNA. The table records some 210,000 clones, roughly 86% of them present only once. The V call is TRBV21-1, the J call TRBJ2-1; the table gives TRBD2 as D, unverified against the DNA. TRBV21-1 is a recognized pseudogene. The sample taken for sequencing was peripheral blood. The TCR comes from a woman aged 40 to 50 with acute or convalescent COVID-19. The CDR3 sequence: CASSNCRYNEQFF. CDR3 bases: TGTGCCAGCAGCAACTGTCGGTACAATGAGCAGTTCTTC.